Reported below is one T cell receptor (beta chain). The sample is drawn from a study of control samples from healthy donors and cancer patients. Assay: immunoSEQ multiplex PCR; the TCRdb copy retains only in-frame clones and omits some. The data contain about 130,000 clones, roughly 88% of them singletons. V lost 4 bases and J 5 bases, leaving 15 bases between the germline ends. The CDR3 is made up of 15 amino acids. The germline CDR1 and CDR2 sequences are MGHRA and YSYEKL. Source material: blood. This clonotype was sampled from a man aged 50 to 60 in good health. The gene calls are TRBV4-1 and TRBJ2-1; D not certain. Written as DNA, the CDR3 is TGCGCCAGCAGCCCTATTATAGGCAGACACAATGAGCAGTTCTTC. Amino acid sequence: CASSPIIGRHNEQFF.